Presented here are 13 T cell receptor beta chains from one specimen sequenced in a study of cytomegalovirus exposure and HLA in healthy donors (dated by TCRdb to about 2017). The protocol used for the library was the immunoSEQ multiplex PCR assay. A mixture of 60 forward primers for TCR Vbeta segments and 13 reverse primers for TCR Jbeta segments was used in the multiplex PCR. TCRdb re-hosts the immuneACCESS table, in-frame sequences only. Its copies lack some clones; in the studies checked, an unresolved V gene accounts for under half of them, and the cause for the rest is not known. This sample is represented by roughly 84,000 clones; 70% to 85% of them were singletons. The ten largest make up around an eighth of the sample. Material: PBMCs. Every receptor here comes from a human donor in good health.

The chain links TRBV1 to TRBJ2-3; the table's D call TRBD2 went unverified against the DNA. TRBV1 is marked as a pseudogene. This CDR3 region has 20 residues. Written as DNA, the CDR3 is TGCACCAGCAGCCAAGACGCCCGGGAAACCGGGACTAGCGGGGCAGATACGCAGTATTTT. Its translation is CTSSQDARETGTSGADTQYF.

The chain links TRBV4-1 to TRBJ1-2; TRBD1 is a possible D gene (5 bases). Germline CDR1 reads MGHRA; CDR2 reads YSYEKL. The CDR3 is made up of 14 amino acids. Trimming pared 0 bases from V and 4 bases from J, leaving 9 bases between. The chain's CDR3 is CASSQEAGRYGYTF. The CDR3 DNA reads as TGCGCCAGCAGCCAAGAGGCAGGGCGCTATGGCTACACCTTC.

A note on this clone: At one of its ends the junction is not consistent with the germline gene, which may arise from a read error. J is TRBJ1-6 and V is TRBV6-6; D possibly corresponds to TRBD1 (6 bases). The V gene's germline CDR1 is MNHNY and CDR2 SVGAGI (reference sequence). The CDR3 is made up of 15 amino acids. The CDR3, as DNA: TGTGCCAGCAGCCTGGACGGACAGCCTGTTTCACCCCTCAACTTT. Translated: CASSLDGQPVSPLNF.

CDR3 sequence reads: CASSWGGRGPSTEAFF. DNA for the CDR3: TGTGCCAGCAGCTGGGGGGGCCGGGGGCCGTCCACTGAAGCTTTCTTT. The chain recombines TRBV5-6 with TRBJ1-1, with TRBD1 as a possible D gene (6 bases). The CDR3 loop spans 16 amino acids. Per germline, CDR1 SGHDT and CDR2 YYEEEE. Trimming shortened V by 3 bases and J by 4 bases, and 19 bases separated the two germline ends.

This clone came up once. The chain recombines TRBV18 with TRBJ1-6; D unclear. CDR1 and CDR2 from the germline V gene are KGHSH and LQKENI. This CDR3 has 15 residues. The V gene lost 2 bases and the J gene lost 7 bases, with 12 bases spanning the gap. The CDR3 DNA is TGTGCCAGCTCACCATATGGCACCCTGAATTCACCCCTCCACTTT. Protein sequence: CASSPYGTLNSPLHF.

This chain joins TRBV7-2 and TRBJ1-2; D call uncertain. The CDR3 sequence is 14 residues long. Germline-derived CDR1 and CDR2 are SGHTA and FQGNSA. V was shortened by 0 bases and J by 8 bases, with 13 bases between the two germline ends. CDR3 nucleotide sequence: TGTGCCAGCAGCTTAGCGCCCGGGATAGAAGGCTACACCTTC. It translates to CASSLAPGIEGYTF.

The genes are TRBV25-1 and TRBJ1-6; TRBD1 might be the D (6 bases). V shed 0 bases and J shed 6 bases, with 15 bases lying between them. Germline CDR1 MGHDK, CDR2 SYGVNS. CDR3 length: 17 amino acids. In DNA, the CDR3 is TGTGCCAGCAGTGAATACGTGAAGGACAGATCTAATTCACCCCTCCACTTT. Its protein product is CASSEYVKDRSNSPLHF.

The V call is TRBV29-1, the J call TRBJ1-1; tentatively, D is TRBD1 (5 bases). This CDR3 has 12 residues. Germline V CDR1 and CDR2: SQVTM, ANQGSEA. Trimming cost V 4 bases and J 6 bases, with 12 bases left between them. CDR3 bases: TGCAGCGTTGCGACAGCTAACCCTGAAGCTTTCTTT. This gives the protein CSVATANPEAFF.

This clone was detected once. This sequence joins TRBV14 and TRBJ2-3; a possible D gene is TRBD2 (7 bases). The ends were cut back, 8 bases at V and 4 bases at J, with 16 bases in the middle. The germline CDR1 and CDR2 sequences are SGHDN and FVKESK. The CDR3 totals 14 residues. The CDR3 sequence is CASGGGRPPDTQYF. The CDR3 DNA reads TGTGCCAGCGGGGGGGGCCGCCCTCCAGATACGCAGTATTTT. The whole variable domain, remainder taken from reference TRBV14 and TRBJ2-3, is EAGVTQFPSHSVIEKGQTVTLRCDPISGHDNLYWYRRVMGKEIKFLLHFVKESKQDESGMPNNRFLAERTGGTYSTLKVQPAELEDSGVYFCASGGGRPPDTQYFGPGTRLTVL.

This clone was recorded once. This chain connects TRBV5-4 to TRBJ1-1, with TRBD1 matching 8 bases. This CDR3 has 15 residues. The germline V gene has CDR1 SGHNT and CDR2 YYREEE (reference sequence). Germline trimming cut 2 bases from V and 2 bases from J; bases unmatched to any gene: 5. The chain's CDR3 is CASSFTGGGNTEAFF. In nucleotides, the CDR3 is TGTGCCAGCAGCTTCACAGGGGGAGGTAACACTGAAGCTTTCTTT. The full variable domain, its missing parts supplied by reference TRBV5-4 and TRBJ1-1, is ETGVTQSPTHLIKTRGQQVTLRCSSQSGHNTVSWYQQALGQGPQFIFQYYREEENGRGNFPPRFSGLQFPNYSSELNVNALELDDSALYLCASSFTGGGNTEAFFGQGTRLTVV.

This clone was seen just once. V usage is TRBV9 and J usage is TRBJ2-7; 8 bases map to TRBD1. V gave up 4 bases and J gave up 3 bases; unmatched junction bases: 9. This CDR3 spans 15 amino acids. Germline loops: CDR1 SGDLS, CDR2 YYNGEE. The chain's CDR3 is CASSPRDRLNYEQYF. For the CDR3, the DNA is TGTGCCAGCAGCCCCAGGGACAGGCTAAACTACGAGCAGTACTTC. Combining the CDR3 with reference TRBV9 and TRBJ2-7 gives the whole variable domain DSGVTQTPKHLITATGQRVTLRCSPRSGDLSVYWYQQSLDQGLQFLIQYYNGEERAKGNILERFSAQQFPDLHSELNLSSLELGDSALYFCASSPRDRLNYEQYFGPGTRLTVT.

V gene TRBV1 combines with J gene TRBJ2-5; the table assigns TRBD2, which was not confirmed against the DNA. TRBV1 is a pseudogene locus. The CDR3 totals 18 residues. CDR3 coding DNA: TGCACCAGCAGCCAAGTTCAGACTAGCGGGGGGGCATGGGAGACCCAGTACTTC. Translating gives CTSSQVQTSGGAWETQYF.

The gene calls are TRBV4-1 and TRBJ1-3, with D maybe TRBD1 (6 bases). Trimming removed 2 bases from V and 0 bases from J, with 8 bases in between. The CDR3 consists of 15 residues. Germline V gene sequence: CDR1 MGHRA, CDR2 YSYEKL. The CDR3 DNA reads TGCGCCAGCAGCCAAAGGGGGGGCTCTGGAAACACCATATATTTT. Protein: CASSQRGGSGNTIYF.